These 28 T cell receptor beta chains originate from one sample sequenced in a study of blood T cell repertoires in COVID-19. TCRdb's copy holds only in-frame clones and misses some; the assay was immunoSEQ multiplex PCR. The sample has approximately 120,000 clones, around 85% seen once; the top ten hold less than 3.5%. The sequenced sample was peripheral blood. The receptor set was obtained from a woman older than 75 with COVID-19, enrolled during active disease.

The chain employs TRBV2 and TRBJ2-7; TRBD1 might be the D (5 bases). This CDR3 is built from 17 residues. Trimming took off 5 bases at V and 2 bases at J, with 22 bases between the two ends. Germline CDR1 is SNHLY and CDR2 is FYNNEI. The CDR3 DNA reads as TGTGCCAGCAGTAAACACGTACTGACAGACCCAACCTACGAGCAGTACTTC. Protein sequence: CASSKHVLTDPTYEQYF.

The chain carries TRBV27 and TRBJ2-5, with TRBD2 matching over 8 bases. In germline, CDR1 is MNHEY, CDR2 SMNVEV (reference sequence). The CDR3 spans 16 residues. Trimming at V came to 3 bases and at J to 2 bases, leaving 8 bases not matched to a gene. The CDR3: CASSLSSGWGQETQYF. The CDR3 nucleotides read TGTGCCAGCAGTTTGTCTAGCGGGTGGGGACAAGAGACCCAGTACTTC.

This rearrangement joins TRBV6-2 or TRBV6-3 to TRBJ1-3, with a weak D call TRBD1 (5 bases). The V end lost 6 bases, the J end lost 5 bases, and 14 bases lay between the germline ends. CDR1 and CDR2 (germline): MNHEY, SVGEGT. There are 14 residues in the CDR3. This chain's CDR3 is CASSVLRGRNTIYF. Written as DNA, the CDR3 is TGTGCCAGCAGCGTCTTGCGGGGCAGAAACACCATATATTTT.

This clone was detected only once. The CDR3 sequence: CASSPALVPSGYNEQFF. Here the CDR3 DNA reads TGTGCCAGCTCACCAGCACTAGTCCCTTCGGGATACAATGAGCAGTTCTTC. The chain links TRBV18 to TRBJ2-1, with D tentatively TRBD2 (5 bases). Germline V gives CDR1 KGHSH, CDR2 LQKENI. The V and J ends lost 2 bases and 4 bases respectively, with 18 bases between them. The CDR3 contains 17 residues.

The CDR3 sequence is CASSFGGRAFF. In DNA form, the CDR3 reads TGTGCCAGCAGCTTCGGGGGTAGAGCTTTCTTT. The genes are TRBV5-6 and TRBJ1-1; a weak D match, TRBD1 (5 bases). This CDR3 has 11 amino acids. From germline, CDR1 is SGHDT and CDR2 YYEEEE. The V end was cut by 2 bases, the J end by 10 bases, with 9 bases between.

This rearrangement joins TRBV3-1 (or the pseudogene TRBV3-2) to TRBJ2-2; D not certain. This CDR3 is 12 amino acids long. Deletions cut 6 bases from V and 1 base from J, with 3 bases between. Per the germline V gene, CDR1 is LGHDT and CDR2 is YNNKEL (reference sequence). CDR3 DNA sequence: TGTGCCAGCAGTCGGAACACCGGGGAGCTGTTTTTT. Translation gives CASSRNTGELFF.

This clone was observed once. The chain employs TRBV2 and TRBJ1-1, with D possibly TRBD1 on 6 matching bases. Germline CDR1 and CDR2: SNHLY and FYNNEI. CDR3 length: 13 residues. Between the trimmed V and J ends, which lost 0 bases and 11 bases, there was a span of 13 bases. CDR3 DNA sequence: TGTGCCAGCAGTGAAGCGTGGGGGAGGGGGGCTTTCTTT. Its translation: CASSEAWGRGAFF.

The chain employs TRBV19 and TRBJ1-3; maybe TRBD1 (6 bases). The CDR3 consists of 17 residues. Trimming stripped 2 bases from V and 4 bases from J, with 18 bases between. Germline V gene lookup returns CDR1 LNHDA and CDR2 SQIVND (reference sequence). The CDR3: CASSIPDRPWGGNTIYF. The CDR3 nucleotides are TGTGCCAGTAGTATACCCGACAGGCCTTGGGGAGGAAACACCATATATTTT.

The chain is built from TRBV19 and TRBJ1-4; no clear D gene. CDR3 length: 14 amino acids. Per germline, CDR1 LNHDA and CDR2 SQIVND (reference sequence). Trimming stripped 1 base from V and 8 bases from J, with 11 bases between. The chain's CDR3 is CASSIGWGGEKLFF. The CDR3 region has the DNA TGTGCCAGTAGTATAGGGTGGGGAGGAGAAAAACTGTTTTTT.

This chain connects TRBV19 to TRBJ1-3; possibly TRBD1 for D (6 bases). Trimming left V 4 bases short and J 0 bases short, with 13 bases between. This CDR3 has 16 amino acids. Germline CDR1 LNHDA, CDR2 SQIVND (reference sequence). CDR3: CASSTHRVSSGNTIYF. The CDR3, as DNA: TGTGCCAGTAGTACCCACAGGGTTAGCTCTGGAAACACCATATATTTT.

V usage is TRBV9 and J usage is TRBJ2-7; 7 positions match TRBD2. Germline CDR1 is SGDLS and CDR2 is YYNGEE. V was pared by 4 bases and J by 0 bases, with 10 bases of the junction left unmatched. The CDR3 length is 16 residues. The CDR3 bases are TGTGCCAGCAGCCCCAGATGGGGGGGAACCTCCTACGAGCAGTACTTC. This translates into CASSPRWGGTSYEQYF.

This chain joins TRBV7-2 and TRBJ1-1; a possible D gene is TRBD1 (5 bases). V dropped 2 bases and J dropped 10 bases, with 14 bases sitting between them. The CDR3 has 13 amino acids. From germline, CDR1 is SGHTA and CDR2 FQGNSA. CDR3 protein: CASSLNRQGTAFF. The CDR3 bases are TGTGCCAGCAGCTTAAATAGGCAGGGAACAGCTTTCTTT. Full variable domain (outside the CDR3, taken from reference TRBV7-2 and TRBJ1-1): GAGVSQSPSNKVTEKGKDVELRCDPISGHTALYWYRQSLGQGLEFLIYFQGNSAPDKSGLPSDRFSAERTGGSVSTLTIQRTQQEDSAVYLCASSLNRQGTAFFGQGTRLTVV.

V is TRBV7-6 and J is TRBJ2-7, with 8 bases identical to TRBD1. From germline, CDR1 is SGHVS and CDR2 FNYEAQ. The length of the CDR3 is 18 residues. Trimming cost V 5 bases and J 3 bases; bases outside gene matches: 18. CDR3 amino acids: CASSARTGLAPGVYEQYF. CDR3 in DNA: TGTGCCAGCAGCGCGCGGACAGGGTTGGCTCCCGGCGTCTACGAGCAGTACTTC.

The sample holds one count of this clone. The rearrangement uses TRBV7-2 and TRBJ2-5; 9 bases fit TRBD2. The CDR3 extends over 17 amino acids. Trimming took 3 bases from V and 1 from J; bases not matched to a gene: 9. Germline lookup yields CDR1 SGHTA and CDR2 FQGNSA. The CDR3 loop reads CASSLGRGRGIQETQYF. The CDR3 region has the DNA TGTGCCAGCAGCTTGGGTCGCGGGAGGGGGATCCAAGAGACCCAGTACTTC. Full variable domain (remainder filled in from reference TRBV7-2 and TRBJ2-5): GAGVSQSPSNKVTEKGKDVELRCDPISGHTALYWYRQSLGQGLEFLIYFQGNSAPDKSGLPSDRFSAERTGGSVSTLTIQRTQQEDSAVYLCASSLGRGRGIQETQYFGPGTRLLVL.

The rearrangement uses TRBV19 and TRBJ2-5; the match to TRBD2 covers 12 bases. V shed 7 bases and J 1 base; nucleotides not matched to a gene: 13. Germline CDR1 is LNHDA and CDR2 is SQIVND (reference sequence). The CDR3 spans 18 residues. CDR3 region: CASTRTGLGLAGQETQYF. As DNA, the CDR3 is TGTGCCAGTACCCGGACAGGCTTGGGACTAGCGGGCCAAGAGACCCAGTACTTC.

J is TRBJ2-1 and V is TRBV7-3, with 7 positions matching TRBD1. Germline CDR1 SGHTA, CDR2 FQGTGA. V lost 3 bases to trimming and J lost 7 bases; unmatched junction nucleotides: 12. CDR3 length equals 16 residues. CDR3 DNA: TGTGCCAGCAGCTTTACCGGGACAGCTTTTACTAATGAGCAGTTCTTC. It encodes CASSFTGTAFTNEQFF.

The chain employs TRBV12-3 or TRBV12-4 and TRBJ2-7; D remains unclear. Trimming took off 3 bases at V and 3 bases at J, with 9 bases between the two ends. CDR3 length equals 13 residues. The CDR3 region is CASSFFLSYEQYF. The DNA of the CDR3 is TGTGCCAGCAGTTTCTTCTTGAGCTACGAGCAGTACTTC.

The chain joins TRBV5-4 to TRBJ1-1; 7 bases are shared with TRBD1. CDR3 length equals 15 residues. Germline V gene sequence: CDR1 SGHNT, CDR2 YYREEE (reference sequence). V trimming: 3 bases; J trimming: 3 bases; junction bases outside the gene matches: 8. CDR3 coding DNA: TGTGCCAGCAGCTCGAGGGGCAGGGGGGACACTGAAGCTTTCTTT. It yields the protein CASSSRGRGDTEAFF.

This chain joins TRBV24-1 and TRBJ2-7; TRBD1 might be the D (5 bases). Germline assignment: CDR1 KGHDR and CDR2 SFDVKD. The CDR3 is 13 amino acids. V lost 1 base and J 5 bases, leaving 8 bases between the germline ends. The CDR3 DNA reads as TGTGCCACCAGTGATTTTAAAGGGGACGAGCAGTACTTC. Residues: CATSDFKGDEQYF.

This chain uses TRBV27 with TRBJ1-4, with 8 bases that match TRBD1. The ends lost 3 bases at V and 4 bases at J; junction bases unmatched: 7. The CDR3 sequence is 16 residues long. Germline V gene sequence: CDR1 MNHEY, CDR2 SMNVEV (reference sequence). In nucleotides, the CDR3 is TGTGCCAGCAGTTTTAGGCTGGGACAGGTTAATGAAAAACTGTTTTTT. This codes for CASSFRLGQVNEKLFF.

The chain carries TRBV7-2 and TRBJ2-7; no clear D. V dropped 3 bases and J dropped 3 bases, with 12 bases sitting between them. CDR3 length equals 14 residues. Germline CDR1 is SGHTA and CDR2 is FQGNSA. The CDR3 DNA follows: TGTGCCAGCAGCTTCCAAACCGGGTACTACGAGCAGTACTTC. It codes for CASSFQTGYYEQYF.

This sequence joins TRBV4-3 and TRBJ2-1; the match to TRBD2 covers 7 bases. V lost 1 base to trimming and J lost 6 bases; unmatched junction nucleotides: 6. The CDR3 runs to 15 residues. Germline V gene sequence: CDR1 LGHNA, CDR2 YSLEER. The CDR3 sequence: CASSQGLADPNEQFF. DNA of the CDR3: TGCGCCAGCAGCCAAGGGCTAGCGGACCCCAATGAGCAGTTCTTC.

The gene calls are TRBV19 and TRBJ2-1; the D gene is possibly TRBD1 (5 bases). Looked up from germline, CDR1 is LNHDA and CDR2 is SQIVND (reference sequence). This CDR3 comprises 13 residues. Deletions cut 0 bases from V and 13 bases from J, with 13 bases between. CDR3 sequence (DNA): TGTGCCAGTAGTATAGATTCGAGGCAGGGCCAGTTCTTC. Translating gives CASSIDSRQGQFF.

The chain couples TRBV19 to TRBJ1-1, with TRBD1 as a possible D gene (5 bases). Trimming removed 3 bases at V and 10 bases at J, with 12 bases between. The CDR3 runs to 12 residues. Germline assignment: CDR1 LNHDA and CDR2 SQIVND (reference sequence). The CDR3 region has the DNA TGTGCCAGTAGTATTCTCACAGGTTCAGCTTTCTTT. It translates to CASSILTGSAFF.

The V and J genes are TRBV7-2 and TRBJ2-3; 14 bases are a match to TRBD2. The V gene's germline CDR1 is SGHTA and CDR2 FQGNSA. Losses at the gene ends were 5 bases for V and 3 bases for J; bases not matched to a gene: 4. This CDR3 has 16 residues. The CDR3 is CASSIGLAGGTDTQYF. CDR3 in DNA: TGTGCCAGCAGCATTGGACTAGCGGGAGGTACAGATACGCAGTATTTT.

J is TRBJ2-7 and V is TRBV5-1; maybe TRBD2 (5 bases). The V gene's germline CDR1 is SGHRS and CDR2 YFSETQ. Trimming pared 4 bases from V and 0 bases from J, leaving 20 bases between. This CDR3 has 17 residues. The CDR3 DNA reads as TGCGCCAGCAGCCCCTTCCCTACTAGTTCGAGCTCCTACGAGCAGTACTTC. Its protein is CASSPFPTSSSSYEQYF.

The V call is TRBV6-6, the J call TRBJ2-2; D is undetermined. The CDR3 loop spans 14 amino acids. Germline CDR1 MNHNY, CDR2 SVGAGI (reference sequence). Trimming took 5 bases from V and 6 from J, leaving 13 bases between them. The CDR3 region has the DNA TGTGCCAGCAGTCCCCAGGTTTCACCCGGGGAGCTGTTTTTT. This gives the protein CASSPQVSPGELFF.

This rearrangement joins TRBV18 to TRBJ1-5; D may be TRBD1 (5 bases). V gave up 2 bases and J gave up 8 bases, with 10 bases separating them. The CDR3 consists of 13 residues. CDR1 and CDR2 (germline): KGHSH, LQKENI. The CDR3 is CASSPRRGEPQHF. In DNA form, the CDR3 reads TGTGCCAGCTCACCAAGAAGGGGCGAGCCCCAGCATTTT.